This record concerns one T cell receptor (beta chain) sequence. Measured with immunoSEQ multiplex PCR; TCRdb has only the in-frame clones, and not every one. The data contain around 230,000 clones, approximately 91% of them seen just once; the ten biggest clones take up roughly 0.69%. The germline gives CDR1 SEHNR, CDR2 FQNEAQ (reference sequence). The CDR3 sequence is 14 residues long. With 4 bases removed from V and 6 bases from J, the gap between germline ends came to 15 bases. This sample is drawn from a study of blood T cell repertoires in COVID-19. This receptor was taken from a man in his forties with acute or convalescent COVID-19. The chain uses TRBV7-9 and TRBJ1-2; the D gene is possibly TRBD1 (5 bases). Sequenced material: peripheral blood. The CDR3 is CASSSEYRLDGYTF. The CDR3 DNA is TGTGCCAGCAGCTCAGAGTACAGGCTCGATGGCTACACCTTC.